This TCR beta chain comes out of a study of cytomegalovirus exposure and HLA in healthy donors. Study-wide findings and caveats: Judged likely to be a sequencing artifact was a cluster of highly shared sequence variants.

V dropped 0 bases and J dropped 9; count of bases not matched to a gene: 7. The CDR3 totals 16 residues. The germline CDR1 and CDR2 sequences are MGHRA and YSYEKL. To note about this clone: Antigen: not known.

Whereas donors were nominally healthy upon sampling, unrecorded immune exposures were probable. Primers for the PCR totalled 60 Vbeta and 13 Jbeta. The repertoire was sequenced with immunoSEQ multiplex PCR; TCRdb's copy has only in-frame clones and lacks some. The sample contains fewer than 150,000 clones, about four fifths of which appear only once. Sequencing was done on a sample of PBMCs. The gene calls are TRBV4-1 and TRBJ1-3; 11 bases map to TRBD1. This receptor was obtained from a young man in good health and CMV-seronegative. The CDR3 coding sequence is TGCGCCAGCAGCCAAGATGGGGGGACAGGGGGATCCACCATATATTTT. Amino acid sequence: CASSQDGGTGGSTIYF.